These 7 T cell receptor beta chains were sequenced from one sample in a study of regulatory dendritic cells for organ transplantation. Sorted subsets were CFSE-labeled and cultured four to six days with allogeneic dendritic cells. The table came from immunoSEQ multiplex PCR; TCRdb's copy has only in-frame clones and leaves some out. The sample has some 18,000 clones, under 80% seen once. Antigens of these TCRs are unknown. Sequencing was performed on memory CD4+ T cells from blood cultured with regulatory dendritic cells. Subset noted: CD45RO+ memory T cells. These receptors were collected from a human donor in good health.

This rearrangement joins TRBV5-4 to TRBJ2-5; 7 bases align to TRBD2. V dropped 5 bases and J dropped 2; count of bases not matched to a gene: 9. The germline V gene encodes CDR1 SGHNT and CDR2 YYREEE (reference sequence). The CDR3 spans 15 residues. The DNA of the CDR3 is TGTGCCAGCAGTATCGACGTGGGGGGGCAAGAGACCCAGTACTTC. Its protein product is CASSIDVGGQETQYF.

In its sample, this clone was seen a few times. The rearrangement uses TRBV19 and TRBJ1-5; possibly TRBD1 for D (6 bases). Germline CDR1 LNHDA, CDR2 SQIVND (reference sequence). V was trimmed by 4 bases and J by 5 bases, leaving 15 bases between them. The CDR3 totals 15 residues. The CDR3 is CASSTRGSSDQPQHF. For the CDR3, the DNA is TGTGCCAGTAGTACCAGGGGTTCTTCGGATCAGCCCCAGCATTTT.

CDR3 bases: TGCGCCAGCAGCTTACAGGGGGCTGGTTACACCGGGGAGCTGTTTTTT. Its translation: CASSLQGAGYTGELFF. V gene TRBV5-1 combines with J gene TRBJ2-2, with TRBD1 matching 9 bases. Germline CDR1 and CDR2: SGHRS and YFSETQ. This CDR3 comprises 16 residues. V shed 2 bases, J shed 3 bases, and the junction held 5 bases outside the gene matches.

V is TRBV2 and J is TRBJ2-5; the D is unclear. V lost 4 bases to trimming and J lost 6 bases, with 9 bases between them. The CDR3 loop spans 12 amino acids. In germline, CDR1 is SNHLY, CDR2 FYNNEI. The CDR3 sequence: CASSGDGQTQYF. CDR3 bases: TGTGCCAGCAGTGGTGACGGCCAGACCCAGTACTTC.

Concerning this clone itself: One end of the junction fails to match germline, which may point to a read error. CDR3 protein: CASRLGTGPTEAFF. For the CDR3, the DNA is TGCGCCAGCAGATTGGGGACAGGCCCAACTGAAGCTTTCTTT. The chain recombines TRBV5-1 with TRBJ1-1, with 8 positions matching TRBD1. Germline-derived CDR1 and CDR2 are SGHRS and YFSETQ. This CDR3 is built from 14 residues.

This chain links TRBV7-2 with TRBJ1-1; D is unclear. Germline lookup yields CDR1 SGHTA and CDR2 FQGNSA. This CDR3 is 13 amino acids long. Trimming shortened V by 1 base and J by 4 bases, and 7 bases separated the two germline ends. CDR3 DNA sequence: TGTGCCAGCAGCTTAGGGCCCCTCACTGAAGCTTTCTTT. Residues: CASSLGPLTEAFF.

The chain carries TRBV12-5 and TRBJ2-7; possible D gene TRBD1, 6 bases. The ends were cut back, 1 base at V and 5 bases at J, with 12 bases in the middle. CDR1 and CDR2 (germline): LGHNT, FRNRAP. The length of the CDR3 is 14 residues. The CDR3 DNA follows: TGTGCTAGTGGTTTGGGACATGGGGGCGACGAGCAGTACTTC. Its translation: CASGLGHGGDEQYF.